This T cell receptor (beta chain) was obtained from a study of blood T cell repertoires in COVID-19. As for the study in general: Whether acute or convalescent, the COVID-19 samples came from the United States, Italy and Spain. T cells, B-cell-depleted T cells, or PBMCs supplied cDNA or gDNA.

Original processing notes: Counts of nucleated cells, estimated from reference gene primer amplification, were obtained. Sequencing was performed with immunoSEQ multiplex PCR; in TCRdb, only in-frame clones are kept and a portion is missing. V, J and clone size are taken as reported in that table, and D and trimming were inferred from the DNA itself. The sample lists under 250,000 clones, approximately 91% occurring once. There are 16 residues in the CDR3. From germline, CDR1 is LGHNA and CDR2 YNFKEQ. V lost 0 bases and J lost 1, with 10 bases in between. Sequenced: peripheral blood. The clonotype originates from a man between 60 and 75 years old who had recovered from COVID-19. The chain is built from TRBV4-2 and TRBJ2-1; D not certain. This CDR3 is CASSQEYEVSYNEQFF. CDR3 DNA sequence: TGTGCCAGCAGCCAAGAATATGAGGTTTCCTACAATGAGCAGTTCTTC.